Described below is a single TCR beta chain sequence and its context. This receptor's antigen is unknown. No base quality values were provided; no much bigger clone lies one nucleotide off. The cohort comprised 710 or so healthy bone marrow donors. All cohort members were sampled while nominally healthy, although unrecorded immune exposures were likely present. CMV serostatus was positive for almost 300 and negative for about 55% of the 666 cohort members, and was not recorded for this donor. A peripheral blood sample was collected from each donor, and TCR beta sequencing was performed on peripheral blood mononuclear cells. Genomic DNA extraction from the blood cell samples was performed with the Qiagen DNeasy Blood Extraction Kit. Library creation used the immunoSEQ multiplex PCR assay. For the multiplex PCR, a mixture combining 60 forward primers for TCR Vbeta segments and 13 reverse primers for TCR Jbeta segments was used. Amplification of the CDR3 region of rearranged TCR beta genes was performed with a multiplex PCR assay on genomic DNA. Amplified TCR beta libraries were sequenced as 87-base-pair reads on the Illumina HiSeq System. In the original analysis: A later analysis tallied roughly 76 million unique TCR beta chains across the 700 or so repertoires, and around 10 million of those chains were shared by two or more donors. To remove PCR and sequencing errors, raw reads were error-corrected and collapsed into unique sequences using a nearest-neighbor algorithm that merged closely related sequences. CDR3 sequences were aligned to IMGT reference sequences to assign V, D and J gene segments. For a sequence to be retained, a match of at least six nucleotides was required to both a V gene segment and a J gene segment. Rearrangements were classified as productive when the CDR3 lacked stop codons and remained in frame with V and J, and all other rearrangements were classified as non-productive. Following IMGT convention, CDR3 was defined as the stretch from the second conserved V-encoded cysteine up to the conserved J-encoded phenylalanine. The earlier analysis of fewer than 700 of the donors excluded sequences that lacked an unambiguous match to a single V gene segment. In an earlier analysis of around 600 of the donors, V segments were called functional above 56.7% productive rearrangements and were called segregating when the between-donor standard deviation exceeded 5%. A statistical classification framework was developed to diagnose cytomegalovirus status using the catalog of TCR beta chain sequences. V and J gene assignment, in a later analysis, came from comparing TCR nucleotide sequences with IMGT/GENE-DB human TR gene sequences. The TCRdist pipeline was used in a later analysis to assign CDR3 sequences and most-parsimonious VDJ recombination scenarios. In a later analysis, each TCR beta chain was defined by its CDR3 amino acid sequence together with its V-gene family, and reads without a unique V-gene family were excluded. In a later analysis, a few hundred highly shared, low-generation-probability nucleotide sequences were removed to address suspected cross-contamination and a sequencing artifact. For each public chain, a later analysis derived a clonal expansion index from normalized ranks of inferred template counts within each repertoire. Generation probabilities in a later analysis came from a VDJ recombination model fitted to out-of-frame rearrangements, and those results were checked against IGoR. Hypergeometric tests were used in a later analysis to score TCR-TCR, TCR-HLA and TCR-CMV co-occurrence, with a repertoire-size bias correction applied to the TCR pairs. False discovery rates were estimated in a later analysis by permuting HLA or CMV assignments 20 times. A later analysis grouped co-occurring TCRs with DBSCAN, adding TCRdist sequence similarity when clustering within HLA-allele-positive subsets. For co-occurrence clustering, repertoires with fewer than 30,000 or more than 120,000 public chains were excluded, along with roughly 5 repertoires with anomalous nucleotide sharing. Imported from immuneACCESS, the table was reduced by TCRdb to in-frame sequences with V and J called. These copies leave out some clones; in studies compared against another copy, an unresolved V gene accounts for under half, and the cause of the remainder is not known. The DNA was the basis for D and trimming; V, J and clone size are from that table. Present in this sample are approximately 91,000 clones, 70% to 85% of which were seen just once. 10% of the sample goes to the ten largest clones.

This sample stems from a study of cytomegalovirus exposure and HLA in healthy donors (dated by TCRdb to the late 2010s). As for the study more broadly: In an earlier analysis of under 600 of the donors, 276 Gb of sequence data and 117 million unique TCR beta sequences from about 190 million T cells were reported. Class I and class II HLA loci were covered by the typing at four-digit resolution. In a later analysis, previously published TCR beta repertoires from about 640 donors were re-analyzed and high-resolution HLA genotyping was added so that TCR occurrence patterns could be studied. Across around 400 genotyped donors of the cohort, an average of about 240,000 unique TCR beta nucleotide sequences per donor were sequenced, and around 19% of those sequences were non-productive. Typing coverage varied by locus: 629-630 donors for A, B, C, DRB1 and DQB1; around 560 for DQA1; some 610 for DPA1; under 490 for DPB1. In addition to the first cohort of several hundred subjects, a separate validation cohort of 120 different subjects was used. In the later analysis, no new phenotypic data were used to find candidate immune exposures; instead, reliance was placed on TCR beta sequences and their occurrence across donors. Four or five DR-DQ haplotypes were handled as single units for association and clustering because linkage in the cohort was strong. To decide whether each TCR beta V gene segment behaved as functional or pseudogenic, an earlier analysis of some 600 of the donors relied on high-throughput TCR beta sequencing. The T cell repertoires of some 700 subjects were profiled by immunosequencing and related to cytomegalovirus serostatus. The aim of the study was to test whether cataloging public T cell receptors could identify signatures of past pathogen exposure. The genetic ancestry cluster associated with self-reported Caucasian donors included roughly four fifths of the roughly 400 genotyped donors. Donor age, sex, ethnicity and CMV serostatus were collected together with the repertoire data. Genome-wide SNP genotypes for about 65% of the roughly 700 donors were used in a later genetic analysis, which treated that subset as a discovery cohort. About 280 gigabases of sequencing data and around 80 million unique TCR sequences made up an early release that covered approximately 620 HLA-typed donors. Every discovery cohort repertoire had been produced on one sequencing platform. To predict cytomegalovirus infection status, the study combined high-throughput TCR immunosequencing, statistical association of individual TCRs with disease status, and machine learning.

The paper's findings and limits, for the study overall: When HLA alleles, especially DR and DQ, strongly co-occurred, attributing TCR associations to individual alleles was difficult. A further reported finding was that TCR beta sequences accurately predicted the HLA-A and HLA-B alleles for most subjects in the first cohort. This cohort had only TCR beta chains sequenced, and the lack of alpha or paired-chain data limited which features could be detected. Most TCR sequences were seen in very few donors, while some public TCRs were found in many individuals. In both the original and validation cohorts, the classifier was reported to diagnose cytomegalovirus status with high specificity and sensitivity. Because HLA typing was missing for some donors at each locus, association tests included only the typed subset. In vitro tests confirmed that a few of the cytomegalovirus-associated TCR beta chains recognize cytomegalovirus antigens. According to a later analysis, TCR association rates differed among HLA loci, with DRB1 alleles showing the most associated TCRs and HLA-C alleles showing the fewest. CMV serostatus was the only immune exposure information available for the cohort. In a later analysis, several top co-occurrence clusters were reported to appear linked to parvovirus B19, influenza, CMV and Epstein-Barr virus. According to a later analysis, most CMV-associated TCR beta chains appeared to be HLA-restricted, and the HLA associations seemed to be driven largely by CMV exposure. According to the authors, the approach could potentially be generalized to other disease states and immunological phenotypes. Some 16 rarely observed V segments, including chromosome 9 orphons, were excluded from the earlier analysis of 550 to 700 of the donors because counts were too low. An earlier analysis of around 500 of the donors showed that most TCR beta V segments appeared in productive rearrangements either about 87% or about 30% of the time, which broadly matched IMGT annotations. A cluster of highly shared sequence variants was judged likely to be a technical artifact of the sequencing pipeline. Compared with equally common non-associated chains, HLA-associated TCR beta chains in a later analysis were more clonally expanded and had lower generation probabilities. The study gave a list of some 150 TCR beta chains associated with cytomegalovirus. Some IMGT-functional V segments, including TRBV6-2 and TRBV6-3, could not be told apart with the 87-base-pair reads, so those segments were excluded. The presence/absence analyses assumed that sequencing depth was roughly uniform across donors, and that assumption may not be true. According to a later genetic analysis, donors in an Asian-associated ancestry cluster had fewer N-insertions in productive TCRs than the approximately 670-donor mean. Linkage disequilibrium might explain the correlated functional status among segregating V segments, but an unknown experimental factor could not be ruled out. V-gene and J-gene trimming of TCR beta chains was associated with a missense DCLRE1C variant in a later genetic analysis, and the association was replicated in an independent cohort. A later analysis associated 15,000 to 20,000 TCR beta sequences with specific HLA alleles at a false discovery rate of 0.05.

After removal of 6 bases from V and 5 bases from J, the junction retains 10 bases not matched to a gene. CDR1 and CDR2, per the germline V gene, are SNHLY and FYNNEI. The CDR3 starts with the cysteine, ends with the phenylalanine, and has 15 residues. Only the CDR3 portion is preserved as DNA: 45 bases, with reading frame beginning at the first base. Sequencing input: PBMCs. This TCR came from a human donor in good health. The chain joins TRBV2 to TRBJ2-1; TRBD1 fits 7 bases in the junction. The encoded CDR3 is CASRPPRQGHNEQFF. The DNA sequence is TGTGCCAGCAGGCCGCCCCGACAGGGTCACAATGAGCAGTTCTTC.